This T cell receptor (beta chain) was documented in a study of T cell changes during pregnancy in multiple sclerosis. TCRdb's copy holds only in-frame clones and misses some; the assay was immunoSEQ multiplex PCR. Among over 50,000 clones, about 86% were seen once, and the ten largest hold roughly 5%. J was trimmed by 2 bases and V by 3 bases; bases with no gene match: 3. Looked up from germline, CDR1 is LGHNA and CDR2 is YNFKEQ. The CDR3 has 15 amino acids. The rearrangement uses TRBV4-2 and TRBJ2-7; 11 nucleotides align to TRBD2. Input material: peripheral blood from another person, used as feeder cells. This clonotype originated in a human donor whose cells served as feeder cells for cultures in a pregnancy study. The CDR3 spells CASSHGTSGTYEQYF. The CDR3 region has the DNA TGTGCCAGCAGCCACGGGACTAGCGGAACCTACGAGCAGTACTTC.